This section outlines one T cell receptor (beta chain) sequence together with its context. Its antigen is currently unknown. The record originates from a study of regulatory T cells in long-lasting Graves disease. Assembly of TCR beta libraries relied on iRepertoire HTBI primers together with Arm-PCR of CDR3 regions. TCRdb ran MiXCR on the multiplex PCR reads and lists one entry per CDR3 protein. The top ten clones hold 12% of a sample with roughly 610,000 distinct CDR3 sequences, 15% to 20% of them seen once. Documented time point: newly diagnosed GD, antithyroid drugs for less than 3 months. From RNA extracted from PBMCs, the TCR library was made. Study-level points and caveats: Clonotypes that were public and shared totalled some 2,900 in persistent patients versus 900 to 1,000 in new patients.

These sequences were also reported in another study, on T cells in Graves' hyperthyroidism and ophthalmopathy.

This TCR derives from a man younger than 35 with Graves disease. Sequencing was performed on peripheral blood mononuclear cells (PBMCs), taken at new diagnosis, from a patient treated with antithyroid drugs.

In DNA form, the CDR3 reads TGTGCCAGCAGCTTGGTGGGGGCGCAGACTTCGGCTAATGAAAAACTGTTTTTT. This encodes CASSLVGAQTSANEKLFF. This chain joins TRBV5-6 and TRBJ1-4; TRBD1 might be the D (6 bases). CDR3 size: 18 residues. V lost 0 bases to trimming and J lost 3 bases, with 18 bases between them. Germline V gene sequence: CDR1 SGHDT, CDR2 YYEEEE.